These 31 T cell receptor beta chains originate from one sample sequenced in a study of cytomegalovirus exposure and HLA in healthy donors (dated by TCRdb to the late 2010s). The library relied on the immunoSEQ multiplex PCR assay. The source is immuneACCESS, and TCRdb retained only in-frame sequences with V and J called. Part of the clones is not carried over; for the studies checked, unresolved V genes explain less than half of this, and the remainder is unexplained. Within this sample are 95,000 to 120,000 clones, with around 85% of them counted one time only. In total, the top ten clones hold approximately 3% of the sample. Sequencing used PBMCs. The receptors shown here come from a woman aged 18-35 years in good health and CMV-seronegative.

V is TRBV9 and J is TRBJ2-1, with 12 bases aligning to TRBD2. The CDR3 has 18 residues. CDR1 and CDR2 (germline): SGDLS, YYNGEE. The V gene end was trimmed by 3 bases and the J gene end by 0 bases; junction bases not matched to a gene: 7. The CDR3 spells CASSGLAGAGSSYNEQFF. The CDR3 nucleotides are TGTGCCAGCAGCGGACTAGCGGGGGCCGGGAGCTCCTACAATGAGCAGTTCTTC.

This chain links TRBV28 with TRBJ1-4; D uncertain. CDR3 length: 16 residues. Trimming stripped 1 base from V and 7 bases from J, with 16 bases between. Germline CDR1 and CDR2: MDHEN and SYDVKM. The CDR3 is CASSLFRITNGEKLFF. For the CDR3, the DNA is TGTGCCAGCAGTTTATTCCGGATTACTAATGGTGAAAAACTGTTTTTT.

The rearrangement links TRBV19 to TRBJ1-1; TRBD1 is a possible D gene (6 bases). Germline V gives CDR1 LNHDA, CDR2 SQIVND (reference sequence). The CDR3 loop spans 14 amino acids. Trimming shortened V by 4 bases and J by 5 bases, and 14 bases separated the two germline ends. The CDR3 region has the DNA TGTGCCAGTAGTAAAAACAGGGATCGGACTGAAGCTTTCTTT. Its protein is CASSKNRDRTEAFF.

This clone was seen more than once but under ten times. This chain links TRBV2 with TRBJ2-3, with D unresolved. Germline V gene data show CDR1 as SNHLY and CDR2 as FYNNEI. The CDR3 runs to 13 residues. Trimming left V 8 bases short and J 2 bases short, with 11 bases between. The CDR3 DNA sequence: TGTGCCAGCGGGCCGAAGAACACAGATACGCAGTATTTT. Translation: CASGPKNTDTQYF.

This chain's CDR3 is CASSPPAGGGISTIYF. The CDR3 DNA reads TGTGCCAGCTCACCACCGGCAGGGGGTGGAATCTCCACCATATATTTT. J is TRBJ1-3 and V is TRBV18; 7 bases fit TRBD1. The germline gives CDR1 KGHSH, CDR2 LQKENI. CDR3 length equals 16 residues. The ends lost 0 bases at V and 9 bases at J; junction bases unmatched: 11.

The V call is TRBV5-1, the J call TRBJ2-3, with TRBD2 as a possible D gene (6 bases). The germline V gene encodes CDR1 SGHRS and CDR2 YFSETQ. The CDR3 length is 14 residues. The ends were cut back, 5 bases at V and 2 bases at J, with 12 bases in the middle. For the CDR3, the DNA is TGCGCCAGCAGTAGGGCGGGGCCCACAGATACGCAGTATTTT. It is translated as CASSRAGPTDTQYF.

The chain links TRBV28 to TRBJ2-5; TRBD1 matches at 10 bases. V gave up 5 bases and J gave up 2 bases; unmatched junction bases: 8. The germline V gene encodes CDR1 MDHEN and CDR2 SYDVKM. This CDR3 comprises 16 residues. The CDR3 spells CASSPPDRGWQETQYF. CDR3 in DNA: TGTGCCAGCAGTCCACCGGACAGGGGGTGGCAAGAGACCCAGTACTTC.

The rearrangement joins TRBV6-1 to TRBJ1-1, with a tentative D call TRBD1 (6 bases). The V end was cut by 5 bases, the J end by 2 bases, with 15 bases between. CDR3 length: 15 amino acids. CDR1 is MNHNS and CDR2 is SASEGT in the germline V gene. CDR3 protein: CASSPRDTVNTEAFF. CDR3 sequence (DNA): TGTGCCAGCAGTCCCCGGGACACCGTTAACACTGAAGCTTTCTTT.

The rearrangement joins TRBV27 to TRBJ2-7; the match to TRBD2 covers 9 bases. From germline, CDR1 is MNHEY and CDR2 SMNVEV (reference sequence). The CDR3 loop spans 14 amino acids. V was clipped by 2 bases and J by 2 bases; unmatched bases: 1. In nucleotides, the CDR3 is TGTGCCAGCAGTTTAAGGACTAGCGCCTACGAGCAGTACTTC. This sequence encodes CASSLRTSAYEQYF.

The chain combines TRBV9 with TRBJ2-5, with TRBD1 as a possible D gene (6 bases). The CDR3 is made up of 14 amino acids. V was pared by 4 bases and J by 3 bases, with 13 bases between. Germline V gene sequence: CDR1 SGDLS, CDR2 YYNGEE. CDR3: CASSPEGVKETQYF. CDR3 sequence (DNA): TGTGCCAGCAGCCCCGAGGGGGTCAAAGAGACCCAGTACTTC.

The chain recombines TRBV2 with TRBJ2-3; 10 bases fit TRBD2. This CDR3 contains 14 residues. Germline trimming cut 1 base from V and 6 bases from J; bases unmatched to any gene: 1. CDR1 SNHLY and CDR2 FYNNEI come from the germline V gene. The CDR3 protein is CASSEELAGDTQYF. CDR3 coding DNA: TGTGCCAGCAGTGAAGAACTAGCGGGGGATACGCAGTATTTT.

The V gene is TRBV29-1, the J gene TRBJ2-2; TRBD1 is a possible D gene (5 bases). The CDR3 consists of 14 residues. The germline V and J ends were trimmed by 7 bases and 5 bases, with 17 bases remaining between them. Germline CDR1 is SQVTM and CDR2 is ANQGSEA. The CDR3 region is CSAGAASPTGELFF. The CDR3 DNA sequence: TGCAGCGCTGGGGCGGCTAGTCCAACCGGGGAGCTGTTTTTT.

The chain has TRBV11-2 and TRBJ2-2, with D unclear. Germline CDR1 SGHAT, CDR2 FQNNGV. Trimming stripped 1 base from V and 4 bases from J, with 13 bases between. CDR3 length: 16 amino acids. CDR3 residues: CASSLVSSPGTGELFF. CDR3 bases: TGTGCCAGCAGCTTAGTTTCCAGTCCAGGCACCGGGGAGCTGTTTTTT.

CDR3 protein: CASSETGGASYEQYF. As DNA, the CDR3 is TGTGCCAGCAGCGAGACAGGGGGCGCGTCCTACGAGCAGTACTTC. The chain combines TRBV6-1 with TRBJ2-7; 10 bases are shared with TRBD1. J lost 1 base, V lost 6 bases, and 6 bases had no gene match. The CDR3 has 15 amino acids. Germline V lookup: CDR1 MNHNS, CDR2 SASEGT.

This chain links TRBV4-1 with TRBJ1-2; 7 positions agree with TRBD1. This CDR3 comprises 14 residues. From germline, CDR1 is MGHRA and CDR2 YSYEKL. J was trimmed by 3 bases and V by 4 bases; bases with no gene match: 5. The CDR3 coding sequence is TGCGCCAGCAGCCCTCCCCAGGGGGACTATGGCTACACCTTC. Its protein product is CASSPPQGDYGYTF.

The gene calls are TRBV6-4 and TRBJ2-5; 9 nucleotides agree with TRBD2. The CDR3 runs 17 residues. Germline V gene sequence: CDR1 MRHNA, CDR2 SNTAGT. V dropped 4 bases and J dropped 3; count of bases not matched to a gene: 12. Here the CDR3 DNA reads TGTGCCAGCAGTGTCCGTAGGAAGGGACTAGCTAAAGAGACCCAGTACTTC. Its translation is CASSVRRKGLAKETQYF.

This sequence joins TRBV19 and TRBJ2-7, with a possible D match to TRBD1 (5 bases). CDR3 size: 13 residues. Germline V gene lookup returns CDR1 LNHDA and CDR2 SQIVND (reference sequence). Trimming took off 3 bases at V and 5 bases at J, with 11 bases between the two ends. The CDR3 loop is CASSIGRVDEQYF. The CDR3 DNA sequence: TGTGCCAGTAGTATCGGCAGGGTTGACGAGCAGTACTTC.

The gene calls are TRBV30 and TRBJ2-7; D unresolved. The germline V gene encodes CDR1 GTSNPN and CDR2 SVGIG (reference sequence). The CDR3 totals 16 residues. V lost 1 base and J 0 bases, leaving 16 bases between the germline ends. This CDR3 reads CAWSEVDLWSSYEQYF. CDR3 sequence (DNA): TGTGCCTGGAGTGAGGTAGATCTCTGGAGCTCCTACGAGCAGTACTTC.

V gene TRBV4-1 combines with J gene TRBJ2-1; D is undetermined. The CDR3 has 13 residues. Per germline, CDR1 MGHRA and CDR2 YSYEKL. The V gene lost 3 bases and the J gene lost 10 bases, with 13 bases spanning the gap. Written as DNA, the CDR3 is TGCGCCAGCAGCCAGCCCCCCTGGGCAGAGCAGTTCTTC. This sequence encodes CASSQPPWAEQFF.

This clone was detected a few times. V and J are TRBV28 and TRBJ2-7; TRBD2 aligns across 9 bases. The CDR3 loop spans 15 amino acids. Germline CDR1 and CDR2: MDHEN and SYDVKM. Germline trimming cut 11 bases from V and 4 bases from J; bases unmatched to any gene: 15. The CDR3 nucleotides are TGTGCCGTACAAGACGCGGGAGGGGGTCCTTACGAGCAGTACTTC. Translated, it gives CAVQDAGGGPYEQYF.

The V gene is TRBV5-1, the J gene TRBJ2-7; D gene uncertain. Germline V CDR1 and CDR2: SGHRS, YFSETQ. Trimming cost V 4 bases and J 6 bases, with 8 bases left between them. This CDR3 comprises 11 residues. The DNA of the CDR3 is TGCGCCAGCAGCCCAGGTCTCGAGCAGTACTTC. Protein sequence: CASSPGLEQYF.

The chain carries TRBV28 and TRBJ1-5, with 8 nucleotides matching TRBD1. Germline trimming cut 9 bases from V and 5 bases from J; bases unmatched to any gene: 6. From germline, CDR1 is MDHEN and CDR2 SYDVKM. CDR3 size: 13 residues. CDR3 region: CASTGGVHQPQHF. CDR3 nucleotide sequence: TGTGCCAGTACAGGGGGAGTACATCAGCCCCAGCATTTT.

This clone has a single count. V gene TRBV27 combines with J gene TRBJ2-7; TRBD1 agrees at 10 bases. Trimming cost V 5 bases and J 2 bases; bases outside gene matches: 3. Germline CDR1 reads MNHEY; CDR2 reads SMNVEV (reference sequence). There are 14 residues in the CDR3. Written as DNA, the CDR3 is TGTGCCAGCAGTGCCGGGACAGGGGCCTACGAGCAGTACTTC. Translated, it gives CASSAGTGAYEQYF.

The chain is built from TRBV2 and TRBJ1-2; 7 nucleotides agree with TRBD1. Trimming took 6 bases from V and 5 from J; bases not matched to a gene: 9. Germline V gives CDR1 SNHLY, CDR2 FYNNEI. The CDR3 is 14 residues long. For the CDR3, the DNA is TGTGCCAGCAGCGACAGGGAGTCTCTGTATGGCTACACCTTC. It encodes CASSDRESLYGYTF.

The chain employs TRBV10-3 and TRBJ2-2; D perhaps matches TRBD2 (6 bases). Germline V gene sequence: CDR1 ENHRY, CDR2 SYGVKD. The germline V and J ends were trimmed by 4 bases and 3 bases, with 21 bases remaining between them. The CDR3 is 18 residues long. The CDR3 nucleotides read TGTGCCATCAGTGTCTTGTACAGACTGGAGGGCGACACCGGGGAGCTGTTTTTT. Encoded protein: CAISVLYRLEGDTGELFF.

This clone was seen a few times. The CDR3: CASSAAGTGELFF. For the CDR3, the DNA is TGTGCCAGCAGTGCCGCGGGGACCGGGGAGCTGTTTTTT. The chain links TRBV6-6 to TRBJ2-2, with D possibly TRBD2 on 6 matching bases. Trimming shortened V by 5 bases and J by 5 bases, and 9 bases separated the two germline ends. Germline CDR1 is MNHNY and CDR2 is SVGAGI (reference sequence). The CDR3 spans 13 residues.

The gene calls are TRBV4-1 and TRBJ1-3, with TRBD1 identical over 9 bases. The J segment lost 4 bases and the V segment lost 0 bases, leaving 4 bases of the junction unmatched. CDR1 and CDR2 from the germline V gene are MGHRA and YSYEKL. The CDR3 loop spans 16 amino acids. The CDR3 here is CASSQEGTGPGNTIYF. The CDR3, as DNA: TGCGCCAGCAGCCAAGAGGGGACAGGGCCCGGAAACACCATATATTTT.

The CDR3, as DNA: TGTGCCAGCAGCCCGCGGGGGGCCTCCTACGAGCAGTACTTC. This codes for CASSPRGASYEQYF. The chain combines TRBV5-8 with TRBJ2-7, with 8 bases matching TRBD2. The germline V gene encodes CDR1 SGHTS and CDR2 YDEGEE. J lost 0 bases, V lost 4 bases, and 3 bases had no gene match. The length of the CDR3 is 14 residues.

The chain has TRBV30 and TRBJ2-5; no clear D gene. The CDR3 totals 13 residues. Trimming cost V 4 bases and J 5 bases, with 14 bases left between them. Per germline, CDR1 GTSNPN and CDR2 SVGIG (reference sequence). This CDR3 reads CAWTTRIRETQYF. CDR3 sequence (DNA): TGTGCCTGGACGACGCGGATCCGGGAGACCCAGTACTTC. Full variable domain (missing parts from reference TRBV30 and TRBJ2-5): SQTIHQWPATLVQPVGSPLSLECTVEGTSNPNLYWYRQAAGRGLQLLFYSVGIGQISSEVPQNLSASRPQDRQFILSSKKLLLSDSGFYLCAWTTRIRETQYFGPGTRLLVL.

The V gene is TRBV16, the J gene TRBJ1-5, with a tentative D call TRBD1 (5 bases). The CDR3 runs 14 residues. Trimming pared 2 bases from V and 4 bases from J, leaving 9 bases between. Germline V gene sequence: CDR1 KGHSY, CDR2 FQNENV. The CDR3 bases are TGTGCCAGCAGCCAAACGGACACGAATCAGCCCCAGCATTTT. Its protein is CASSQTDTNQPQHF.

The CDR3 coding sequence is TGTGCCAGCAGCCAAGATCGCGTCCTCAATGAGCAGTTCTTC. Translated: CASSQDRVLNEQFF. The genes are TRBV4-2 and TRBJ2-1; D is unclear. Germline V lookup: CDR1 LGHNA, CDR2 YNFKEQ. Trimming stripped 0 bases from V and 6 bases from J, with 9 bases between. The CDR3 totals 14 residues.